The 6 T cell receptor beta chains presented below share a single source sample, sequenced in a study of blood T cell repertoires in COVID-19. TCRdb's table, derived via immunoSEQ multiplex PCR, lists solely in-frame clones and lacks some. Of about 350,000 clones listed, under 95% were seen once; the top ten hold roughly 3%. The sequenced sample consisted of peripheral blood. The receptors here all came from a woman between 18 and 30 years old who had recovered from COVID-19.

This chain uses TRBV11-2 with TRBJ2-3, with TRBD2 matching over 8 bases. Losses at the gene ends were 1 base for V and 0 bases for J; bases not matched to a gene: 12. The CDR3 runs to 19 residues. Germline V gene sequence: CDR1 SGHAT, CDR2 FQNNGV. The CDR3 sequence is CASSLGVKTSGGSTDTQYF. DNA of the CDR3: TGTGCCAGCAGCTTAGGGGTTAAGACCAGCGGGGGTAGCACAGATACGCAGTATTTT.

This clone was seen a single time. The chain couples TRBV4-1 to TRBJ2-2, with D perhaps matching TRBD1 (6 bases). The CDR3 consists of 18 residues. Between the trimmed V and J ends, which lost 1 base and 0 bases, there was a span of 15 bases. Germline loops: CDR1 MGHRA, CDR2 YSYEKL. CDR3 sequence reads: CASSQVLPGTTNTGELFF. CDR3 coding DNA: TGCGCCAGCAGCCAAGTACTCCCCGGGACAACGAACACCGGGGAGCTGTTTTTT.

This sequence joins TRBV12-3 or TRBV12-4 and TRBJ1-2, with D uncertain. The germline V and J ends were trimmed by 5 bases and 4 bases, with 11 bases remaining between them. This CDR3 is built from 13 residues. CDR3 loop: CASSPRVVYGYTF. The CDR3 DNA is TGTGCCAGCAGTCCCCGGGTCGTCTATGGCTACACCTTC.

The gene calls are TRBV28 and TRBJ1-1; D unresolved. Germline V gene lookup returns CDR1 MDHEN and CDR2 SYDVKM. V was shortened by 7 bases and J by 5 bases, with 11 bases between the two germline ends. This CDR3 has 12 residues. Here the CDR3 reads CASITAGTEAFF. The CDR3 nucleotides are TGTGCCAGCATTACAGCGGGGACTGAAGCTTTCTTT.

This rearrangement joins TRBV9 to TRBJ2-1, with 8 bases identical to TRBD1. Germline CDR1 SGDLS, CDR2 YYNGEE. Unmatched junction bases numbered 9, after V lost 4 bases and J lost 6 bases. CDR3 length: 15 amino acids. The CDR3 sequence: CASSFTGTGSNEQFF. The CDR3, as DNA: TGTGCCAGCAGCTTTACCGGGACAGGTTCCAATGAGCAGTTCTTC.

J is TRBJ2-1 and V is TRBV27, with TRBD2 matching over 12 bases. Unmatched junction bases numbered 12, after V lost 6 bases and J lost 9 bases. Germline V gene data show CDR1 as MNHEY and CDR2 as SMNVEV (reference sequence). The CDR3 sequence is 16 residues long. CDR3 nucleotide sequence: TGTGCCAGCAGAAACAAATACCCGACTAGCGGGAGTGAGCAGTTCTTC. It translates to CASRNKYPTSGSEQFF.